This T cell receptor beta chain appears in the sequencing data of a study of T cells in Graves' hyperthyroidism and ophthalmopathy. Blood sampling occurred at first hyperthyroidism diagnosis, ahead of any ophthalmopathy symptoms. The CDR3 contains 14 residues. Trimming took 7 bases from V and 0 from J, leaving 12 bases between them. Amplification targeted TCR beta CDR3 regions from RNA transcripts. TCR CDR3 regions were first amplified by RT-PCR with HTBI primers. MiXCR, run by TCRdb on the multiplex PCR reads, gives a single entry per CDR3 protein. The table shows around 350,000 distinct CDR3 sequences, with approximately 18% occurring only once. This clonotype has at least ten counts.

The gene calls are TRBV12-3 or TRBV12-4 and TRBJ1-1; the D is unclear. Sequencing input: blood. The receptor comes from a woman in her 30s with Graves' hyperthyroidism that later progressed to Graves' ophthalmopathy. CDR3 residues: CASTLRAMNTEAFF. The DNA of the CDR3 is TGTGCCAGCACCCTCCGGGCTATGAACACTGAAGCTTTCTTT.